This passage covers 16 T cell receptor beta chains from one sample sequenced in a study of OX40 agonist ivuxolimab in advanced cancers. TCRdb's table, derived via immunoSEQ multiplex PCR, lists solely in-frame clones and lacks some. The table has some 66,000 clones, under 85% seen once. This specimen consisted of CD4+ or CD8+ T cells sorted from blood, obtained in a trial of the OX40 agonist ivuxolimab. The receptors were sampled from an adult with an advanced solid tumor such as melanoma, head and neck, liver or kidney cancer.

The chain combines TRBV6-6 with TRBJ2-2; D may match TRBD1 or TRBD2 (7 bases each). The ends were cut back, 6 bases at V and 4 bases at J, with 15 bases in the middle. CDR1 is MNHNY, CDR2 SVGAGI, per germline (reference sequence). This CDR3 is 15 amino acids long. This chain's CDR3 is CASRGTGEGTGELFF. The CDR3 DNA sequence: TGTGCCAGCAGAGGAACAGGGGAGGGCACCGGGGAGCTGTTTTTT.

This chain joins TRBV19 and TRBJ2-5; D might be TRBD2 (6 bases). Trimming shortened V by 5 bases and J by 3 bases, and 13 bases separated the two germline ends. Germline assignment: CDR1 LNHDA and CDR2 SQIVND (reference sequence). The CDR3 sequence is 14 residues long. Here the CDR3 DNA reads TGTGCCAGTAGTGGGGCGGGACGGGAAGAGACCCAGTACTTC. It encodes CASSGAGREETQYF.

This clone has just one count. The chain links TRBV7-9 to TRBJ2-7; 8 nucleotides agree with TRBD2. The germline V gene encodes CDR1 SEHNR and CDR2 FQNEAQ (reference sequence). V shed 2 bases, J shed 6 bases, and the junction held 3 bases outside the gene matches. CDR3 length: 13 residues. The CDR3 DNA sequence: TGTGCCAGCAGCTTAAGCGGGAGTCCCGAGCAGTACTTC. Amino acids: CASSLSGSPEQYF.

This clone was found a few times. This chain joins TRBV4-2 and TRBJ2-7; D gene uncertain. CDR1 is LGHNA, CDR2 YNFKEQ, per germline. Trimming took 1 base from V and 2 from J, leaving 6 bases between them. This CDR3 region has 13 residues. The CDR3 region is CASSQVSAYEQYF. CDR3 nucleotides: TGTGCCAGCAGCCAAGTCAGCGCCTACGAGCAGTACTTC.

The chain is built from TRBV7-3 and TRBJ2-3; TRBD2 matches 11 bases. Losses at the gene ends were 5 bases for V and 6 bases for J; bases not matched to a gene: 7. Germline CDR1 is SGHTA and CDR2 is FQGTGA. The CDR3 length is 15 residues. CDR3 DNA sequence: TGTGCCAGCAGCCCAACTAGCGGGAGCAGGGATACGCAGTATTTT. Its translation: CASSPTSGSRDTQYF.

This clone was counted between two and nine times. The DNA for the CDR3 is TGTGCCAGTAGTACTCCCCCCCCGGACCCCCGATACAATGAGCAGTTCTTC. Its translation is CASSTPPPDPRYNEQFF. This chain uses TRBV19 with TRBJ2-1; no reliable D call. This CDR3 is 17 amino acids long. Germline CDR1 and CDR2: LNHDA and SQIVND (reference sequence). V lost 4 bases, J lost 4 bases, and 20 bases lay in between.

The chain employs TRBV28 and TRBJ2-7, with D possibly being TRBD1 or TRBD2 (5 bases each). Between the trimmed V and J ends, which lost 3 bases and 6 bases, there was a span of 21 bases. The CDR3 runs to 16 residues. Germline V lookup: CDR1 MDHEN, CDR2 SYDVKM. CDR3 in amino acids: CASSFLEPAGTGEQYF. The DNA for the CDR3 is TGTGCCAGCAGTTTCTTGGAACCGGCCGGGACGGGCGAGCAGTACTTC.

The chain combines TRBV11-3 with TRBJ2-1; D might be TRBD1 (6 bases). Germline V gene data show CDR1 as SGHNT and CDR2 as YENEEA. CDR3 size: 14 residues. V shed 4 bases and J shed 7 bases, with 14 bases lying between them. CDR3: CASSSERQVNEQFF. As DNA, the CDR3 is TGTGCCAGCAGCTCAGAAAGACAGGTGAATGAGCAGTTCTTC.

This clone has a handful of counts. The chain carries TRBV11-2 and TRBJ2-1; TRBD1 might be the D (6 bases). V shed 0 bases and J shed 8 bases, with 11 bases lying between them. CDR3 length: 14 residues. Germline V gene lookup returns CDR1 SGHAT and CDR2 FQNNGV. The CDR3 spells CASSLDPQGHEQFF. DNA for the CDR3: TGTGCCAGCAGCTTAGACCCACAGGGCCATGAGCAGTTCTTC.

This clone rates as medium-sized. The same CDR3 can be traced to other DNA sequences in this sample. The V gene is TRBV28, the J gene TRBJ1-1, with D possibly TRBD1 on 5 matching bases. Per germline, CDR1 MDHEN and CDR2 SYDVKM. Deletions cut 1 base from V and 5 bases from J, with 11 bases between. The CDR3 runs to 14 residues. This CDR3 is CASSLSGGGTEAFF. In nucleotides, the CDR3 is TGTGCCAGCAGTTTATCGGGCGGGGGAACTGAAGCTTTCTTT.

The rearrangement links TRBV11-2 to TRBJ2-1, with unresolved D. Trimming cost V 1 base and J 0 bases, with 7 bases left between them. The CDR3 has 15 residues. Germline V gene data show CDR1 as SGHAT and CDR2 as FQNNGV. This CDR3 reads CASSLVLSSYNEQFF. The CDR3 bases are TGTGCCAGCAGCTTAGTTCTAAGCTCCTACAATGAGCAGTTCTTC.

The genes are TRBV12-5 and TRBJ2-7, with TRBD1 matching 8 bases. Germline trimming cut 5 bases from V and 6 bases from J; bases unmatched to any gene: 9. The germline gives CDR1 LGHNT, CDR2 FRNRAP. This CDR3 is 14 amino acids long. The CDR3 coding sequence is TGTGCTAGTGGTCCAGACAGGGGACCCTCCGAGCAGTACTTC. Its protein is CASGPDRGPSEQYF.

The chain uses TRBV5-6 and TRBJ2-1; TRBD1 aligns across 8 bases. The V segment lost 2 bases and the J segment 6 bases; nucleotides outside the gene matches: 10. Germline assignment: CDR1 SGHDT and CDR2 YYEEEE. The CDR3 is 16 residues long. The CDR3 here is CASSLNRGLASNEQFF. The DNA of the CDR3 is TGTGCCAGCAGCTTAAACAGGGGGTTGGCTAGCAATGAGCAGTTCTTC.

The chain couples TRBV6-5 to TRBJ1-6; D remains unclear. This CDR3 region has 13 residues. Germline V gives CDR1 MNHEY, CDR2 SVGAGI. Trimming removed 8 bases at V and 8 bases at J, with 13 bases between. In DNA, the CDR3 is TGTGCCAGCCGGTTGGCGATCCATTCACCCCTCCACTTT. This translates into CASRLAIHSPLHF.

The chain links TRBV6-6 to TRBJ1-3; D uncertain. Trimming pared 0 bases from V and 4 bases from J, leaving 4 bases between. The germline gives CDR1 MNHNY, CDR2 SVGAGI (reference sequence). This CDR3 has 13 amino acids. Here the CDR3 reads CASSYSAGNTIYF. CDR3 coding DNA: TGTGCCAGCAGTTACTCGGCCGGAAACACCATATATTTT.

This sequence joins TRBV4-1 and TRBJ1-3; TRBD1 matches 7 bases. Germline V gene data show CDR1 as MGHRA and CDR2 as YSYEKL. The trim removed 4 bases at V and 0 bases at J, leaving 12 bases unmatched. This CDR3 is built from 18 residues. CDR3 in DNA: TGCGCCAGCAGCCTCCAGGGGGGTGGGGGAGCCTCTGGAAACACCATATATTTT. It yields the protein CASSLQGGGGASGNTIYF.